This TCR beta chain was documented in a study of T-cell reconstitution after alpha-beta-depleted transplantation in children. Unique molecular identifiers featured in how the TCRbeta library was prepared. Each CDR3 protein is one row after TCRdb ran MiXCR on the PCR reads. The sample has over 150,000 distinct CDR3 sequences, approximately 6% seen once. This clonotype was seen at least ten times. Its cognate antigen is unknown. V shed 1 base and J shed 9 bases, with 13 bases lying between them. The CDR3 length is 14 residues. Germline loops: CDR1 SGHTA, CDR2 FQGNSA. Study-wide results and limits: Expanded clones from the graft, numbering several hundred, reportedly supplied alpha-beta T cells about two months after transplant. Surviving recipient T cells and thymic progenitors produced the high day-60 TCRbeta diversity seen in some patients. T-cell counts and diversity at one year following transplant were attributed mainly to newly produced T cells.

The TCR comes from a girl in the first two years of life with combined immunodeficiency, due to receive a stem cell transplant. The sample here was PBMCs, taken before TCRalphabeta/CD19-depleted stem cell transplant. The chain uses TRBV7-2 and TRBJ2-1; D is perhaps TRBD2 (6 bases). The CDR3 DNA sequence: TGTGCCAGCAGCTTAGTGGGACTCTATGGTGAGCAGTTCTTC. This codes for CASSLVGLYGEQFF.